The source of this TCR beta chain is a study of control samples from healthy donors and cancer patients. A single count supports this clone. Profiling relied on immunoSEQ multiplex PCR, and the TCRdb table lists in-frame clones only, not all of them. In the table there are 250,000 to 300,000 clones, about 80% of which are singletons. This TCR derives from a woman aged 55-70 years with lung cancer. Specimen: PBMCs.

The CDR3 protein is CSVEEGGGETQYF. Here the CDR3 DNA reads TGCAGCGTTGAAGAGGGGGGTGGAGAGACCCAGTACTTC. The chain employs TRBV29-1 and TRBJ2-5, with D perhaps matching TRBD2 (6 bases). The V and J ends lost 0 bases and 4 bases respectively, with 9 bases between them. Germline-derived CDR1 and CDR2 are SQVTM and ANQGSEA. This CDR3 is built from 13 residues.